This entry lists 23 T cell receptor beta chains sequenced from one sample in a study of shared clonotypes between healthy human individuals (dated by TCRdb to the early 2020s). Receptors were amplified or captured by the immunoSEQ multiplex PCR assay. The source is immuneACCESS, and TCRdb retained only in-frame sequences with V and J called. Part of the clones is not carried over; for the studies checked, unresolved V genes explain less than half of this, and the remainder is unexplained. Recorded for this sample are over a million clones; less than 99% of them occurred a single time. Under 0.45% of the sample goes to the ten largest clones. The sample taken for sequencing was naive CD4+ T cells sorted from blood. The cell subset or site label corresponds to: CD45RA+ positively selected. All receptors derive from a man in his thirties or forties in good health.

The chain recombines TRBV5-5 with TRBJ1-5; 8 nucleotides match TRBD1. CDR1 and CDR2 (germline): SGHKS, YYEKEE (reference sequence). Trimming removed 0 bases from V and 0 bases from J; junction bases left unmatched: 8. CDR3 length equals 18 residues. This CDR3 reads CASSLAPRTGISNQPQHF. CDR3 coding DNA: TGTGCCAGCAGCTTGGCCCCCCGGACAGGGATTAGCAATCAGCCCCAGCATTTT.

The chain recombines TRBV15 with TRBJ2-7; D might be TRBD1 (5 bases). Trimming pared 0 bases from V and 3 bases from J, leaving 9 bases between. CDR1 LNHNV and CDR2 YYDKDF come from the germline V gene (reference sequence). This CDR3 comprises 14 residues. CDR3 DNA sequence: TGTGCCACCAGCAGAGATAGGGGTGGCTACGAGCAGTACTTC. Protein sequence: CATSRDRGGYEQYF.

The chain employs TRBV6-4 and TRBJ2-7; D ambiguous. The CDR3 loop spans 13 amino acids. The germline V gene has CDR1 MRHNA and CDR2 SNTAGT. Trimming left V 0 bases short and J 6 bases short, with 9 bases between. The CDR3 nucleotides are TGTGCCAGCAGTGACTCGAGCTTAGGCGAGCAGTACTTC. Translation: CASSDSSLGEQYF.

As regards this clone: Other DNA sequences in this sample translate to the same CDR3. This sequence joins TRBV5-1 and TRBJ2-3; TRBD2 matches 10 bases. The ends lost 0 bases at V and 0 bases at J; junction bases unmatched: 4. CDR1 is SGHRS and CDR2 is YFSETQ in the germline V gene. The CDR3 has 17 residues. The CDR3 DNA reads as TGCGCCAGCAGCTTGGCAGCGGGAGGGACTAGCACAGATACGCAGTATTTT. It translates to CASSLAAGGTSTDTQYF.

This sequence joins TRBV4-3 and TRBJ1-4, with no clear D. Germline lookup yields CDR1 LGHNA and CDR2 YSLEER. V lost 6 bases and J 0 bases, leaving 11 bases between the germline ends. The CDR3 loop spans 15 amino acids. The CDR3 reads CASRKVRATNEKLFF. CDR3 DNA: TGCGCCAGCAGGAAGGTCCGAGCAACTAATGAAAAACTGTTTTTT.

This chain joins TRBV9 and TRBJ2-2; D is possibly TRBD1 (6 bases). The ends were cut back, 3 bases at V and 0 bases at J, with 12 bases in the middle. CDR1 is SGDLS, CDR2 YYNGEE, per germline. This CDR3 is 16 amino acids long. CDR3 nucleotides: TGTGCCAGCAGCGCCGACCGGACAGCGAACACCGGGGAGCTGTTTTTT. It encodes CASSADRTANTGELFF.

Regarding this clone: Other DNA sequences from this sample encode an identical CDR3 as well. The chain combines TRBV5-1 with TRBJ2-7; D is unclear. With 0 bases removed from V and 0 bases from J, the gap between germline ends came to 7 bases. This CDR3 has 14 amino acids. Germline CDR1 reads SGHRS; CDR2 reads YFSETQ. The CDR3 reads CASSLEGPSYEQYF. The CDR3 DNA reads TGCGCCAGCAGCTTGGAGGGTCCCTCCTACGAGCAGTACTTC.

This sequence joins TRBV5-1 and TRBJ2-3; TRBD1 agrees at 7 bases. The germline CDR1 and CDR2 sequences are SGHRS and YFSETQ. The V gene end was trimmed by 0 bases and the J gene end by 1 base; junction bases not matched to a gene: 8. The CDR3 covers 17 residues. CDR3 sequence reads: CASSLGPRQGRTDTQYF. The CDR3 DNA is TGCGCCAGCAGCTTGGGGCCAAGACAGGGTCGCACAGATACGCAGTATTTT.

CDR3 in amino acids: CASSLDGAGRTDTQYF. The CDR3 coding sequence is TGTGCCAGCAGCTTAGACGGGGCTGGGCGGACAGATACGCAGTATTTT. The chain couples TRBV11-3 to TRBJ2-3; either TRBD1 or TRBD2 may fit D (5 bases each). V lost 0 bases, J lost 3 bases, and 13 bases lay in between. Germline V lookup: CDR1 SGHNT, CDR2 YENEEA. CDR3 length: 16 residues.

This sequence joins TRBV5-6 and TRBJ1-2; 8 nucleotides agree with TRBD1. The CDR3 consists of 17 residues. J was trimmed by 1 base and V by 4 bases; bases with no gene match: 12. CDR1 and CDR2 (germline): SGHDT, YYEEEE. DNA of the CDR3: TGTGCCAGCAGCCCCCGGGACAGGCCCTTCGGTAACTATGGCTACACCTTC. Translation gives CASSPRDRPFGNYGYTF.

Here the CDR3 DNA reads TGTGCCAGCAGCTCCGGACAGGGGCAAGAGACCCAGTACTTC. As protein: CASSSGQGQETQYF. J is TRBJ2-5 and V is TRBV7-8; 9 nucleotides line up with TRBD1. The germline gives CDR1 SGHVS, CDR2 FQNEAQ. Germline trimming cut 4 bases from V and 2 bases from J; bases unmatched to any gene: 2. The CDR3 runs 14 residues.

The CDR3 protein is CASSLDPGTYEQYF. The CDR3 coding sequence is TGTGCCAGCAGCTTGGATCCAGGTACCTACGAGCAGTACTTC. The chain is built from TRBV5-6 and TRBJ2-7; D unclear. V gave up 0 bases and J gave up 2 bases, with 9 bases separating them. This CDR3 spans 14 amino acids. The germline V gene has CDR1 SGHDT and CDR2 YYEEEE. The entire variable domain, with the rest obtained from reference TRBV5-6 and TRBJ2-7, is as follows: DAGVTQSPTHLIKTRGQQVTLRCSPKSGHDTVSWYQQALGQGPQFIFQYYEEEERQRGNFPDRFSGHQFPNYSSELNVNALLLGDSALYLCASSLDPGTYEQYFGPGTRLTVT.

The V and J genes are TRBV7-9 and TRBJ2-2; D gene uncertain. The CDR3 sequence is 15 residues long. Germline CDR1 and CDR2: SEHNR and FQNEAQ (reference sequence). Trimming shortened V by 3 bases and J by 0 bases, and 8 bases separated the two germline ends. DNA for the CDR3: TGTGCCAGCAGCTTTCGAAGCGCGAACACCGGGGAGCTGTTTTTT. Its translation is CASSFRSANTGELFF.

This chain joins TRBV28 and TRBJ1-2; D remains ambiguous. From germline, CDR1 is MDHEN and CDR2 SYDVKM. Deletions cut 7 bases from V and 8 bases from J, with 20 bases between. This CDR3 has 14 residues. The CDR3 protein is CASTQTGSTRGYTF. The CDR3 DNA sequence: TGTGCCAGCACCCAAACGGGATCCACGAGGGGCTACACCTTC.

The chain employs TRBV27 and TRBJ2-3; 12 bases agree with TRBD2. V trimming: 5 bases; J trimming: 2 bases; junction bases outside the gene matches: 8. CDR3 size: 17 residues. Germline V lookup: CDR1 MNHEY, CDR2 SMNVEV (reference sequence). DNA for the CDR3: TGTGCCAGCAGTCTACTGACTAGCGGGAGTCTCACAGATACGCAGTATTTT. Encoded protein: CASSLLTSGSLTDTQYF.

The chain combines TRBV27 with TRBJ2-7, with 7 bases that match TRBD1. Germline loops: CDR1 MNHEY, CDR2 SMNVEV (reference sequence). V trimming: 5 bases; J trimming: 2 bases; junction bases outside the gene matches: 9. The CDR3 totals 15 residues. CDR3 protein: CASSPGPGQTYEQYF. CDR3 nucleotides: TGTGCCAGCAGTCCCGGGCCGGGACAGACCTACGAGCAGTACTTC.

The CDR3 is CASSPDYGYTF. The CDR3 nucleotides read TGTGCCAGCAGCCCCGACTATGGCTACACCTTC. This chain uses TRBV7-2 with TRBJ1-2; D is uncertain. The CDR3 has 11 amino acids. The germline V gene has CDR1 SGHTA and CDR2 FQGNSA. Trimming shortened V by 5 bases and J by 3 bases, and 4 bases separated the two germline ends. Full variable domain (missing parts from reference TRBV7-2 and TRBJ1-2): GAGVSQSPSNKVTEKGKDVELRCDPISGHTALYWYRQSLGQGLEFLIYFQGNSAPDKSGLPSDRFSAERTGGSVSTLTIQRTQQEDSAVYLCASSPDYGYTFGSGTRLTVV.

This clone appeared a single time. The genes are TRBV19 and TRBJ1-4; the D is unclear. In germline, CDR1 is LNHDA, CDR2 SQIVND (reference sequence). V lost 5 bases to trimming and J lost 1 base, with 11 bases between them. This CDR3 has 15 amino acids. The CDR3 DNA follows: TGTGCCAGTAGTGTCGACTGGCTAACTAATGAAAAACTGTTTTTT. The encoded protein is CASSVDWLTNEKLFF.

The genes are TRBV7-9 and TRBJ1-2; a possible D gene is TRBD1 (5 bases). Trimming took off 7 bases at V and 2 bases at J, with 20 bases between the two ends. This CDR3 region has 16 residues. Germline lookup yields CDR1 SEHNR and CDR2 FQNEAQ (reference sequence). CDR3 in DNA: TGTGCCAGCAACCTTAGCGGGGGACGGCGAAACTATGGCTACACCTTC. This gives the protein CASNLSGGRRNYGYTF.

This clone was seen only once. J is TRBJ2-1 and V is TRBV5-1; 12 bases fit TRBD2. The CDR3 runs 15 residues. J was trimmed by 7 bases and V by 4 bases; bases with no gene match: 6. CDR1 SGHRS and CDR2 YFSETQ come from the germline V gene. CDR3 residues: CASSKTSGRGNEQFF. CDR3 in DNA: TGCGCCAGCAGCAAGACTAGCGGGAGAGGGAATGAGCAGTTCTTC.

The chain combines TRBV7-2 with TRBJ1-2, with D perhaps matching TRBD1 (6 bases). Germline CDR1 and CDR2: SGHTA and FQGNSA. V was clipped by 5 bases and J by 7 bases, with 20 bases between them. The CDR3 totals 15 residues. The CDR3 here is CASSPGTLLAGGYTF. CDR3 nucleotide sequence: TGTGCCAGCAGCCCCGGGACACTTCTAGCGGGTGGCTACACCTTC.

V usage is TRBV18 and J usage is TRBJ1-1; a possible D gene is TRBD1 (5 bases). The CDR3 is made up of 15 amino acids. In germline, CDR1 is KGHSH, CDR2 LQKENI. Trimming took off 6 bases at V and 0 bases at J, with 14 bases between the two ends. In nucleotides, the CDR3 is TGTGCCAGCTCCACATCGGGACTGATGAACACTGAAGCTTTCTTT. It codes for CASSTSGLMNTEAFF.

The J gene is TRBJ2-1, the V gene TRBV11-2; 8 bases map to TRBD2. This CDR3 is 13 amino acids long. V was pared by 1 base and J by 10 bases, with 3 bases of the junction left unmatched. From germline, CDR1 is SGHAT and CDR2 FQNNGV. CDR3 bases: TGTGCCAGCAGCTTAGTGGGCGGGAGGGAGCAGTTCTTC. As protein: CASSLVGGREQFF.